Each of the 3 T cell receptor beta chains below was sequenced from the same sample in a study of neurological immune-mediated disorders. TCRdb used MiXCR to reprocess the 5' RACE reads, holding one entry per CDR3 protein. The sample records over 60,000 distinct CDR3 sequences, 5.2% being singletons. The sequenced sample was PBMCs. Receptors were obtained from a woman aged 25 to 39 with multiple sclerosis.

This clonotype was recorded many times. Mismatch with germline at one junction end may stem from a read error. The genes are TRBV20-1 and TRBJ1-6; tentative D call: TRBD1 (5 bases). The CDR3 has 19 residues. Germline V gene sequence: CDR1 DFQATT, CDR2 SNEGSKA (reference sequence). CDR3 amino acids: CSARGPRGPGVVRDSPLNF. The CDR3 coding sequence is TGCAGTGCTAGAGGTCCCCGGGGCCCTGGGGTAGTTCGCGATTCACCCCTCAACTTT.

This clonotype occurred many times. The rearrangement joins TRBV7-9 to TRBJ2-7; 9 nucleotides align to TRBD1. The ends lost 4 bases at V and 3 bases at J; junction bases unmatched: 1. There are 13 residues in the CDR3. Germline-derived CDR1 and CDR2 are SEHNR and FQNEAQ (reference sequence). The CDR3 DNA sequence: TGTGCCAGCAGCTCGACAGGGGGCTACGAGCAGTACTTC. Encoded protein: CASSSTGGYEQYF.

This chain joins TRBV5-1 and TRBJ2-5; D is undetermined. Trimming pared 5 bases from V and 5 bases from J, leaving 13 bases between. The CDR3 totals 13 residues. Germline assignment: CDR1 SGHRS and CDR2 YFSETQ. In DNA form, the CDR3 reads TGCGCCAGCAGGCCTCGGAAGAGGGAGACCCAGTACTTC. Translating it yields CASRPRKRETQYF.